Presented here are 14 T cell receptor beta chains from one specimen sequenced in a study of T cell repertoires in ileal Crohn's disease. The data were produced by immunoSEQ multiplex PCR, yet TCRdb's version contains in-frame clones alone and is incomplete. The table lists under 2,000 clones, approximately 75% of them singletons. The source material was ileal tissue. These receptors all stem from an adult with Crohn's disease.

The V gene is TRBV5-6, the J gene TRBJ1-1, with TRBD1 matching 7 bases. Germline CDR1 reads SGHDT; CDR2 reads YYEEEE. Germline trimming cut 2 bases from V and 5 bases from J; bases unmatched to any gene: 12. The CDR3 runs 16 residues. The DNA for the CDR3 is TGTGCCAGCAGCTTTTTGGGCAGACAGGGAAGGACTGAAGCTTTCTTT. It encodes CASSFLGRQGRTEAFF.

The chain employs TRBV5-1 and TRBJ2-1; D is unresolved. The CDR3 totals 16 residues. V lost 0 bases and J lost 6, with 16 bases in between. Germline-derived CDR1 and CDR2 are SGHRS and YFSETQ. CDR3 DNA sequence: TGCGCCAGCAGCTTGGGTGTTTCTCCGCAGGTCAATGAGCAGTTCTTC. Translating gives CASSLGVSPQVNEQFF.

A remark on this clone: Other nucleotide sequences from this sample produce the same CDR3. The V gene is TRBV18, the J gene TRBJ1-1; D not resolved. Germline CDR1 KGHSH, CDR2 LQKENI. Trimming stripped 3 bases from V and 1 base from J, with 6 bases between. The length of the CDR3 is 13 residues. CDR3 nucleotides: TGTGCCAGCTCACCTACCAGGAACACTGAAGCTTTCTTT. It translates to CASSPTRNTEAFF.

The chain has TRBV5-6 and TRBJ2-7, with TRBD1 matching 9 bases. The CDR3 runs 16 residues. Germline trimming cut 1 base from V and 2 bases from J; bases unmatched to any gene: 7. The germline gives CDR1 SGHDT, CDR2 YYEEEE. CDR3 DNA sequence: TGTGCCAGCAGCTTGTTTCTGGGACAGGGCACCTACGAGCAGTACTTC. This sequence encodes CASSLFLGQGTYEQYF.

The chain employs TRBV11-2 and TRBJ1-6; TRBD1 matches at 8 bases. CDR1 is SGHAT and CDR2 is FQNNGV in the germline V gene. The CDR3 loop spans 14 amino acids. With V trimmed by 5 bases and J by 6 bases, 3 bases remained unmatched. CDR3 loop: CASSRTGTNSPLHF. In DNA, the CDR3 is TGTGCCAGCAGCCGGACAGGGACTAATTCACCCCTCCACTTT.

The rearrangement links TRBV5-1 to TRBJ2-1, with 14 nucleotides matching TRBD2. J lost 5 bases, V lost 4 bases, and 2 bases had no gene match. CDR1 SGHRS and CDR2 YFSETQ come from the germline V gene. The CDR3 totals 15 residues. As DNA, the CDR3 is TGCGCCAGCAGCCAGGGACTAGCGGGAGACAATGAGCAGTTCTTC. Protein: CASSQGLAGDNEQFF.

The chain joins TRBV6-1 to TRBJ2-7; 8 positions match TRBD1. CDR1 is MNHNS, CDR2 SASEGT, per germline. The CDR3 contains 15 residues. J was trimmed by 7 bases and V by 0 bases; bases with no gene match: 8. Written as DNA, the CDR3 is TGTGCCAGCAGTGAAGCTTCAAACAGGGGGAAGGAGCAGTACTTC. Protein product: CASSEASNRGKEQYF.

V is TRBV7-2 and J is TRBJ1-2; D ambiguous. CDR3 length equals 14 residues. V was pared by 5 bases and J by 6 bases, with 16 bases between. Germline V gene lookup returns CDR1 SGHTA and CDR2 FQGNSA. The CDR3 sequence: CASSVQRAADGYTF. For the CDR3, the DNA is TGTGCCAGCAGCGTCCAGAGGGCAGCCGATGGCTACACCTTC.

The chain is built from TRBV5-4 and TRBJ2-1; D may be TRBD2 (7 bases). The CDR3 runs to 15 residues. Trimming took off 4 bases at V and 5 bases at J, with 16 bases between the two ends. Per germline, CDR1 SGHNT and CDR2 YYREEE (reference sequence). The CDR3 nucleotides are TGTGCCAGCAGCGGGGGGGGCACAAATCACAATGAGCAGTTCTTC. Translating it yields CASSGGGTNHNEQFF.

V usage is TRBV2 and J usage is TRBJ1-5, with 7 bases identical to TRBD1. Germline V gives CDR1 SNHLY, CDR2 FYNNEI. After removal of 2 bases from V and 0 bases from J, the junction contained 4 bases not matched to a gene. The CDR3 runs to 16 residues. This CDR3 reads CASSERQGGSNQPQHF. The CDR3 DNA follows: TGTGCCAGCAGTGAACGACAGGGCGGTAGCAATCAGCCCCAGCATTTT. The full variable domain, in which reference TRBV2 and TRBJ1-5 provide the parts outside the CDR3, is EPEVTQTPSHQVTQMGQEVILRCVPISNHLYFYWYRQILGQKVEFLVSFYNNEISEKSEIFDDQFSVERPDGSNFTLKIRSTKLEDSAMYFCASSERQGGSNQPQHFGDGTRLSIL.

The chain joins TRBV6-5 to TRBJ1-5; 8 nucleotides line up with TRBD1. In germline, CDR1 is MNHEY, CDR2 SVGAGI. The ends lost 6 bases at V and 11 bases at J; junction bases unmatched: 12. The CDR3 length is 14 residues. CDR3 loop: CASRTRQGSLAQHF. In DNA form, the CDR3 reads TGTGCCAGCAGGACGCGACAGGGGAGTTTAGCCCAGCATTTT.

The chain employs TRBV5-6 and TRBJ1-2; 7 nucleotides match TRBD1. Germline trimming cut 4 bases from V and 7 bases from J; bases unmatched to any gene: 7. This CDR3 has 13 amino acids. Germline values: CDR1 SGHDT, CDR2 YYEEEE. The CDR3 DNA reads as TGTGCCAGCAGCCAACAGGGGCTAGGTGGCTACACCTTC. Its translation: CASSQQGLGGYTF.

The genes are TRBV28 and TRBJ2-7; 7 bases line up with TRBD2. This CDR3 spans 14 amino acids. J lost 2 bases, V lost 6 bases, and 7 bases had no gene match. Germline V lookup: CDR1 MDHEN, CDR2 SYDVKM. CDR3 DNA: TGTGCCAGCAGCCCCTTGGGAGGGGCCTACGAGCAGTACTTC. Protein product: CASSPLGGAYEQYF.

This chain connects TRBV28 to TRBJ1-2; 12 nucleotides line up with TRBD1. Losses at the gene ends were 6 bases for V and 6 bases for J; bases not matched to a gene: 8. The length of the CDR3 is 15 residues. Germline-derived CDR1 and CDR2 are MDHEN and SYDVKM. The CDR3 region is CASRGWDRGLDGYTF. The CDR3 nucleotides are TGTGCCAGCAGAGGATGGGACAGGGGGCTGGATGGCTACACCTTC.